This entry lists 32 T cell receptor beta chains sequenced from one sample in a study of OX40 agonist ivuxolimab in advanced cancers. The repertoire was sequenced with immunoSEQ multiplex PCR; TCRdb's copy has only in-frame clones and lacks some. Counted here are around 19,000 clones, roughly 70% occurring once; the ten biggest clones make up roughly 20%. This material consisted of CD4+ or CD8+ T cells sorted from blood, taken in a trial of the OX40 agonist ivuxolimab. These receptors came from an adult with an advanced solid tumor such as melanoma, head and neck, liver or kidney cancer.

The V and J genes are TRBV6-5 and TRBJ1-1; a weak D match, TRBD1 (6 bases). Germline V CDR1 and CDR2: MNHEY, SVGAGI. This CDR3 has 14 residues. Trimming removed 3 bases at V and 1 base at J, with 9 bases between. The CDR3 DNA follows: TGTGCCAGCAGTTATAGACAGGAGAACACTGAAGCTTTCTTT. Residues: CASSYRQENTEAFF.

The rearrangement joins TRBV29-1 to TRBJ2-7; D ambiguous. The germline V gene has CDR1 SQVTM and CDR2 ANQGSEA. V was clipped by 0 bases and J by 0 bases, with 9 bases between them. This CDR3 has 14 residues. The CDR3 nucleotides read TGCAGCGTTGAAGATCCAGCAGGCTCCTACGAGCAGTACTTC. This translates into CSVEDPAGSYEQYF.

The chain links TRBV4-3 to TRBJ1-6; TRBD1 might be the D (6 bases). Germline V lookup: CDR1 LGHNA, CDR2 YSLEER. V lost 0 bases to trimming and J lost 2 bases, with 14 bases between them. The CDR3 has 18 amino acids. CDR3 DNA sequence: TGCGCCAGCAGCCAAGATAAATGGACAGTGCCCTATAATTCACCCCTCCACTTT. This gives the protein CASSQDKWTVPYNSPLHF.

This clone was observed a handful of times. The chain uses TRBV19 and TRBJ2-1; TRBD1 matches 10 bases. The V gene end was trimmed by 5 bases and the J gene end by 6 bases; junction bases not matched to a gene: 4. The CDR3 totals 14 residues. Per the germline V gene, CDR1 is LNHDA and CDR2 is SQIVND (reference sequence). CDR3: CASSPGQGFNEQFF. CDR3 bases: TGTGCCAGTAGTCCGGGACAGGGGTTCAATGAGCAGTTCTTC.

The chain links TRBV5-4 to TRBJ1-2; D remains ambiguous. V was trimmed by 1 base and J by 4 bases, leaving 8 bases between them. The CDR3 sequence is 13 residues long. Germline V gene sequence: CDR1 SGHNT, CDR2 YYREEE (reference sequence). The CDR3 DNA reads TGTGCCAGCAGCTTGATCTACAGCTATGGCTACACCTTC. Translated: CASSLIYSYGYTF.

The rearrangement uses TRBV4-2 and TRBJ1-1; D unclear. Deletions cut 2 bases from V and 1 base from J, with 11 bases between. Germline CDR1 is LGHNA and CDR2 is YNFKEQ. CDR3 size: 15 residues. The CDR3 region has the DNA TGTGCCAGCAGCCAATTACTGGGGAGGAACACTGAAGCTTTCTTT. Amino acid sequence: CASSQLLGRNTEAFF.

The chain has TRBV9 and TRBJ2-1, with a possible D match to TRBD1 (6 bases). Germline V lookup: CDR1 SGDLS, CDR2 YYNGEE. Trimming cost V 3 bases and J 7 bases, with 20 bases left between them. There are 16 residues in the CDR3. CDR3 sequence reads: CASSAESGDSGNEQFF. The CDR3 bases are TGTGCCAGCAGCGCAGAATCAGGGGATTCAGGGAATGAGCAGTTCTTC.

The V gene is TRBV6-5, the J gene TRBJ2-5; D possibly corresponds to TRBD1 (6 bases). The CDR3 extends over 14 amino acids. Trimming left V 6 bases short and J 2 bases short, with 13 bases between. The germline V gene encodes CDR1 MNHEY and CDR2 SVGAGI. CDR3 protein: CASSRGRDQETQYF. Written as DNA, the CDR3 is TGTGCCAGCAGCAGGGGTAGGGATCAAGAGACCCAGTACTTC.

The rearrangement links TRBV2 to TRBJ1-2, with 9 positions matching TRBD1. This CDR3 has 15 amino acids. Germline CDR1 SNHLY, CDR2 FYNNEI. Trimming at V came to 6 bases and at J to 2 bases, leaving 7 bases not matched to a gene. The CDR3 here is CASSAGTGLNYGYTF. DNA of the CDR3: TGTGCCAGCAGCGCCGGGACAGGGTTAAACTATGGCTACACCTTC.

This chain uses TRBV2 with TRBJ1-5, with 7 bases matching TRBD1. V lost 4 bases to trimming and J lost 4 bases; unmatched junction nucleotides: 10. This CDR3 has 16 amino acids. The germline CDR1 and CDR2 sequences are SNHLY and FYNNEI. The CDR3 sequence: CASSGTTGQMNQPQHF. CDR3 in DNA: TGTGCCAGCAGTGGTACCACGGGACAGATGAATCAGCCCCAGCATTTT. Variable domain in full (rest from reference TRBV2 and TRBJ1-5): EPEVTQTPSHQVTQMGQEVILRCVPISNHLYFYWYRQILGQKVEFLVSFYNNEISEKSEIFDDQFSVERPDGSNFTLKIRSTKLEDSAMYFCASSGTTGQMNQPQHFGDGTRLSIL.

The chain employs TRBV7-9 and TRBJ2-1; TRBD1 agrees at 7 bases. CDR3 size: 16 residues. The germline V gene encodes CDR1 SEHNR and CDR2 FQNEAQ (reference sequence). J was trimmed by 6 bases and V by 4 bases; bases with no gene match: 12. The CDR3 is CASSSRDSPRPNEQFF. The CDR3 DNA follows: TGTGCCAGCAGCTCAAGGGACAGCCCTCGGCCCAATGAGCAGTTCTTC.

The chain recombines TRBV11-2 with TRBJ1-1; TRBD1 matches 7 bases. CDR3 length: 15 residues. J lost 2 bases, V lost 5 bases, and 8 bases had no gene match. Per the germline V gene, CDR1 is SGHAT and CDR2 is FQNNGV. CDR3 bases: TGTGCCAGCAGCAACCGACAGGGAGGAAACACTGAAGCTTTCTTT. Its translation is CASSNRQGGNTEAFF.

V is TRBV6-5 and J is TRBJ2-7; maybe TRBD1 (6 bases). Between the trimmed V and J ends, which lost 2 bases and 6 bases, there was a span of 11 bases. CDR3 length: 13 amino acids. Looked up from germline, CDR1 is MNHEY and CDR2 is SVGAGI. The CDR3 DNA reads TGTGCCAGCAGTTACGTATTGGGGGCCGAGCAGTACTTC. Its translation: CASSYVLGAEQYF.

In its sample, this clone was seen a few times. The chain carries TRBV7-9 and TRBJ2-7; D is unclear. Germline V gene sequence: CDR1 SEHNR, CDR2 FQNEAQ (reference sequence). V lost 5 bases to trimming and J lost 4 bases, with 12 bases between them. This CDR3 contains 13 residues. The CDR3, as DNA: TGTGCCAGCAGCGCCCCGGACGGTTACGAGCAGTACTTC. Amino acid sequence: CASSAPDGYEQYF.

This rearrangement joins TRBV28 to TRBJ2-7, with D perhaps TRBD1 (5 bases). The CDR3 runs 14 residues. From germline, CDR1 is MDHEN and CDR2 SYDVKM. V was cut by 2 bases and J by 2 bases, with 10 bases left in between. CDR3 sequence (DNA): TGTGCCAGCAGTTTAACCCTCAGGGCCTACGAGCAGTACTTC. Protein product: CASSLTLRAYEQYF.

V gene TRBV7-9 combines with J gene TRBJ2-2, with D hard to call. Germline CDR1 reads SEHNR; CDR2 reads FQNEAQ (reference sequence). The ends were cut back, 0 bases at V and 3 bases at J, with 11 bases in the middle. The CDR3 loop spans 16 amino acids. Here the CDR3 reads CASSLALGSHTGELFF. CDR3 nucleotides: TGTGCCAGCAGCTTAGCGTTGGGGTCCCACACCGGGGAGCTGTTTTTT.

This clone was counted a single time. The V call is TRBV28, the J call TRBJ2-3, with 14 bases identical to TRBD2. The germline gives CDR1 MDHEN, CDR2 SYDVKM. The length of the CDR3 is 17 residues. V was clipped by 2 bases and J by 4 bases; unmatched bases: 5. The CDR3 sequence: CASSLPTSGGAADTQYF. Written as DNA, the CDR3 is TGTGCCAGCAGTTTACCGACTAGCGGGGGGGCCGCAGATACGCAGTATTTT.

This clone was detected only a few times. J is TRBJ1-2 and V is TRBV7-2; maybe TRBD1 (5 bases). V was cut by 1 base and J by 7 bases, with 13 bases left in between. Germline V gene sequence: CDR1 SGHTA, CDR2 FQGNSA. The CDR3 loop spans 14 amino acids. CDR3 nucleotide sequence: TGTGCCAGCAGCTTAGTATTGGGGGTTTCTGGCTACACCTTC. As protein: CASSLVLGVSGYTF. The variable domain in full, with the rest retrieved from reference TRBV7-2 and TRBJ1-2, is GAGVSQSPSNKVTEKGKDVELRCDPISGHTALYWYRQSLGQGLEFLIYFQGNSAPDKSGLPSDRFSAERTGGSVSTLTIQRTQQEDSAVYLCASSLVLGVSGYTFGSGTRLTVV.

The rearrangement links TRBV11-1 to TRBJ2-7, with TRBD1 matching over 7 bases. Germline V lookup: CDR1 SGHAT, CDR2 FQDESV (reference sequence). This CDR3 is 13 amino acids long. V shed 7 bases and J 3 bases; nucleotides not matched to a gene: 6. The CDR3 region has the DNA TGTGCCAGCACTTGGACAGGCCACTACGAGCAGTACTTC. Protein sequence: CASTWTGHYEQYF.

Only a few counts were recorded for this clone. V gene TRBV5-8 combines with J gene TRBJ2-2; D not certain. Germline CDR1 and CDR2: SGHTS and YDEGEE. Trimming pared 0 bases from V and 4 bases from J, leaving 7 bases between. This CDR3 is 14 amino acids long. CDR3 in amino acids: CASSLASATGELFF. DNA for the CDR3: TGTGCCAGCAGCTTGGCGTCAGCCACCGGGGAGCTGTTTTTT.

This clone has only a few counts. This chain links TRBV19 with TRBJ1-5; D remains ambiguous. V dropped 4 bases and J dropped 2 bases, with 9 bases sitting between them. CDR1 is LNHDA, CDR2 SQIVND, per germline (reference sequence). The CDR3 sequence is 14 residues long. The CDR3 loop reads CASSTRERNQPQHF. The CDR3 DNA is TGTGCCAGTAGTACACGCGAGCGCAATCAGCCCCAGCATTTT. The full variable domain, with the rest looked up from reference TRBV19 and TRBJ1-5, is DGGITQSPKYLFRKEGQNVTLSCEQNLNHDAMYWYRQDPGQGLRLIYYSQIVNDFQKGDIAEGYSVSREKKESFPLTVTSAQKNPTAFYLCASSTRERNQPQHFGDGTRLSIL.

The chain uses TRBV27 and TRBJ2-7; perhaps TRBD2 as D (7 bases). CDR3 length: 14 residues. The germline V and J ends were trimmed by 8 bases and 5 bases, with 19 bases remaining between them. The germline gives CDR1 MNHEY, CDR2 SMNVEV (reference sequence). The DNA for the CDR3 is TGTGCCAGCGGTATAACGGGGGGCAGGGACGAGCAGTACTTC. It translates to CASGITGGRDEQYF.

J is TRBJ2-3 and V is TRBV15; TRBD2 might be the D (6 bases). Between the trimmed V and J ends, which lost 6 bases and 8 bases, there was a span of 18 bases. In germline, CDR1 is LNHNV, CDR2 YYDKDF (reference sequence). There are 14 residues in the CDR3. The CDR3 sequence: CATRSAGRWSTQYF. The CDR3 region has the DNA TGTGCCACCAGATCTGCGGGGAGGTGGAGTACGCAGTATTTT. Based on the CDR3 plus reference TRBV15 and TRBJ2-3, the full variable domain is DAMVIQNPRYQVTQFGKPVTLSCSQTLNHNVMYWYQQKSSQAPKLLFHYYDKDFNNEADTPDNFQSRRPNTSFCFLDIRSPGLGDTAMYLCATRSAGRWSTQYFGPGTRLTVL.

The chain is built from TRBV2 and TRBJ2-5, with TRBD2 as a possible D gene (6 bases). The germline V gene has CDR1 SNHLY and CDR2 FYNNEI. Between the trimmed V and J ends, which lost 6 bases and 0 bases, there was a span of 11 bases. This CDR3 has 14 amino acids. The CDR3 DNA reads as TGTGCCAGCAGAAGAATAGCGGACCAAGAGACCCAGTACTTC. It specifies CASRRIADQETQYF.

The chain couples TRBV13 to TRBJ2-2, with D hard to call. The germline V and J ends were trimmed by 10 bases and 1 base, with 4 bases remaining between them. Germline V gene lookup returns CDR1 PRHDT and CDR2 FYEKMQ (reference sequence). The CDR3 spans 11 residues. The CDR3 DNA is TGTGCCACAAAGAACACCGGGGAGCTGTTTTTT. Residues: CATKNTGELFF.

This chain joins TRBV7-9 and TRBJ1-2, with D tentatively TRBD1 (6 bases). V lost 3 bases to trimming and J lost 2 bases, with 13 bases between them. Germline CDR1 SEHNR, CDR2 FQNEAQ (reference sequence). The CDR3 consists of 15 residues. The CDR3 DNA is TGTGCCAGCAGCTTTAAGAGGACAGAGAACTATGGCTACACCTTC. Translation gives CASSFKRTENYGYTF.

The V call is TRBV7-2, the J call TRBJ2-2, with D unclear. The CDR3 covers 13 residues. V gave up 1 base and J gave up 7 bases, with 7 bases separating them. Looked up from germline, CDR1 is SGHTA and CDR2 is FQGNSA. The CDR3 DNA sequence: TGTGCCAGCAGCTTAGTCGTGGGCGGGGAGCTGTTTTTT. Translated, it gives CASSLVVGGELFF. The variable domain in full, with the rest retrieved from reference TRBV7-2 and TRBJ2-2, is GAGVSQSPSNKVTEKGKDVELRCDPISGHTALYWYRQSLGQGLEFLIYFQGNSAPDKSGLPSDRFSAERTGGSVSTLTIQRTQQEDSAVYLCASSLVVGGELFFGEGSRLTVL.

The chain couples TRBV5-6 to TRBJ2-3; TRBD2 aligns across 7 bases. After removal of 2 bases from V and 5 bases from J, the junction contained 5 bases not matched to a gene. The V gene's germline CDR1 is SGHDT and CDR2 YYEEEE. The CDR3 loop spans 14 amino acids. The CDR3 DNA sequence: TGTGCCAGCAGCTTTGGGGGGGTGGTAGATACGCAGTATTTT. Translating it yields CASSFGGVVDTQYF.

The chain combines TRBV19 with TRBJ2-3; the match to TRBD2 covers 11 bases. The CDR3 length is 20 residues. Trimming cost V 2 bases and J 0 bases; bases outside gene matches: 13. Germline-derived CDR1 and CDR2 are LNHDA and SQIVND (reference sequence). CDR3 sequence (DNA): TGTGCCAGTAGTATAAGAGTTATGTCTAGCGGGGGGACTAGCACAGATACGCAGTATTTT. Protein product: CASSIRVMSSGGTSTDTQYF. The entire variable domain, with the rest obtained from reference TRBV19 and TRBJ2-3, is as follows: DGGITQSPKYLFRKEGQNVTLSCEQNLNHDAMYWYRQDPGQGLRLIYYSQIVNDFQKGDIAEGYSVSREKKESFPLTVTSAQKNPTAFYLCASSIRVMSSGGTSTDTQYFGPGTRLTVL.

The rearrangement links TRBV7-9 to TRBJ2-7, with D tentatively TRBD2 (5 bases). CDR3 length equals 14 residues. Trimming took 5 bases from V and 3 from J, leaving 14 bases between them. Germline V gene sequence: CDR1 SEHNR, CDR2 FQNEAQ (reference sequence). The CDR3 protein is CASSHEAGVYEQYF. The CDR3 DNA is TGTGCCAGCAGCCACGAGGCCGGGGTCTACGAGCAGTACTTC. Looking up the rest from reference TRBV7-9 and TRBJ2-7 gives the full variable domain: DTGVSQNPRHKITKRGQNVTFRCDPISEHNRLYWYRQTLGQGPEFLTYFQNEAQLEKSRLLSDRFSAERPKGSFSTLEIQRTEQGDSAMYLCASSHEAGVYEQYFGPGTRLTVT.

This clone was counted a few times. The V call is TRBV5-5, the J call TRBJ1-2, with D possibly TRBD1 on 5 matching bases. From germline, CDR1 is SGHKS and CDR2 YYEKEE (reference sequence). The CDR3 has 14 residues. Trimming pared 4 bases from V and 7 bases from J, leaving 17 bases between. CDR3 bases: TGTGCCAGCAGCCCCTTGGAGGGGCCTGTTGGCTACACCTTC. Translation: CASSPLEGPVGYTF.

CDR3 residues: CASSVARSNEKLFF. The CDR3 DNA sequence: TGTGCCAGCAGCGTAGCGAGGAGTAATGAAAAACTGTTTTTT. This chain joins TRBV9 and TRBJ1-4; D is unclear. Germline V gene lookup returns CDR1 SGDLS and CDR2 YYNGEE. Trimming removed 0 bases from V and 4 bases from J, with 7 bases in between. The CDR3 covers 14 residues.